Shown below are 31 T cell receptor beta chains from a single sample sequenced in a study of blood T cell repertoires in COVID-19. Produced via immunoSEQ multiplex PCR; TCRdb's table is partial and in-frame only. The data show some 350,000 clones, about 89% seen once. The sequenced material came from PBMCs or T cells enriched from blood (not recorded which). The origin of the receptors is a woman aged 30 to 39 who had recovered from COVID-19.

This clone was seen just once. The chain is built from TRBV9 and TRBJ2-5; TRBD2 matches 15 bases. The CDR3 contains 15 residues. Per germline, CDR1 SGDLS and CDR2 YYNGEE. With 3 bases clipped from V and 4 bases from J, the junction kept 1 base outside the gene matches. CDR3 in DNA: TGTGCCAGCAGCGCGGGACTAGCGGGGGGAGAGACCCAGTACTTC. Protein sequence: CASSAGLAGGETQYF.

DNA of the CDR3: TGTGCCAGCACCTCGACAGGGCTTACCTCTAGAGGCTCCTACAATGAGCAGTTCTTC. Amino acid sequence: CASTSTGLTSRGSYNEQFF. The V call is TRBV9, the J call TRBJ2-1; 7 bases line up with TRBD1. V lost 6 bases, J lost 0 bases, and 18 bases stayed unmatched. The CDR3 has 19 residues. Germline lookup yields CDR1 SGDLS and CDR2 YYNGEE.

This chain joins TRBV28 and TRBJ2-6, with 7 positions matching TRBD1. Trimming took 6 bases from V and 0 from J; bases not matched to a gene: 11. The CDR3 is 18 amino acids. Germline-derived CDR1 and CDR2 are MDHEN and SYDVKM. The CDR3: CASRVPGQHFSGANVLTF. In DNA, the CDR3 is TGTGCCAGCAGGGTACCGGGACAGCACTTCTCTGGGGCCAACGTCCTGACTTTC.

V gene TRBV24-1 combines with J gene TRBJ1-1; D might be TRBD1 (6 bases). The CDR3 is made up of 15 amino acids. The V gene's germline CDR1 is KGHDR and CDR2 SFDVKD. Trimming left V 7 bases short and J 0 bases short, with 14 bases between. The CDR3 loop reads CATSPRGGVNTEAFF. CDR3 sequence (DNA): TGTGCCACCAGCCCAAGAGGGGGAGTGAACACTGAAGCTTTCTTT.

CDR3 DNA sequence: TGTGCCAGTAGGTTTCAGGGCTCTGATCAGCCCCAGCATTTT. It encodes CASRFQGSDQPQHF. The chain couples TRBV19 to TRBJ1-5, with D perhaps TRBD1 (5 bases). CDR3 length: 14 amino acids. The ends were cut back, 6 bases at V and 5 bases at J, with 14 bases in the middle. Germline V gene data show CDR1 as LNHDA and CDR2 as SQIVND (reference sequence).

The chain links TRBV5-1 to TRBJ1-2; D unresolved. V lost 0 bases to trimming and J lost 4 bases, with 10 bases between them. Germline CDR1 and CDR2: SGHRS and YFSETQ. The CDR3 runs 14 residues. The CDR3 reads CASSLEQPIYGYTF. DNA for the CDR3: TGCGCCAGCAGCTTGGAACAGCCAATCTATGGCTACACCTTC.

J is TRBJ2-1 and V is TRBV6-5; 12 nucleotides align to TRBD2. CDR1 and CDR2 from the germline V gene are MNHEY and SVGAGI. After removal of 5 bases from V and 8 bases from J, the junction contained 4 bases not matched to a gene. This CDR3 comprises 14 residues. The CDR3 coding sequence is TGTGCCAGCAGTATACTAGCGGGGGGCGATGAGCAGTTCTTC. Translated, it gives CASSILAGGDEQFF.

This clone was seen a handful of times. The V gene is TRBV5-5, the J gene TRBJ2-1, with 9 bases fitting TRBD2. Losses at the gene ends were 2 bases for V and 6 bases for J; bases not matched to a gene: 6. The CDR3 spans 15 residues. Per the germline V gene, CDR1 is SGHKS and CDR2 is YYEKEE (reference sequence). The CDR3 nucleotides are TGTGCCAGCAGCTTAACCGGGACTAGCCTCAATGAGCAGTTCTTC. Its translation: CASSLTGTSLNEQFF.

This clone was found once. V is TRBV30 and J is TRBJ1-1; TRBD1 aligns across 7 bases. V trimming: 5 bases; J trimming: 3 bases; junction bases outside the gene matches: 9. The CDR3 has 14 residues. From germline, CDR1 is GTSNPN and CDR2 SVGIG (reference sequence). In DNA form, the CDR3 reads TGTGCCTGGGATGGGGACAGTACTTACACTGAAGCTTTCTTT. Protein product: CAWDGDSTYTEAFF.

The chain joins TRBV28 to TRBJ2-7, with D unresolved. The CDR3 totals 15 residues. The V gene's germline CDR1 is MDHEN and CDR2 SYDVKM. V lost 6 bases and J lost 0, with 15 bases in between. Written as DNA, the CDR3 is TGTGCCAGCAGCTCCCCCGGCCGGAGCTCCTACGAGCAGTACTTC. Protein: CASSSPGRSSYEQYF.

The V call is TRBV27, the J call TRBJ1-1; D possibly corresponds to TRBD1 (5 bases). The CDR3 totals 14 residues. CDR1 is MNHEY, CDR2 SMNVEV, per germline (reference sequence). Trimming cost V 4 bases and J 5 bases, with 14 bases left between them. The CDR3 loop reads CASSWGGGGTEAFF. The DNA of the CDR3 is TGTGCCAGCAGTTGGGGCGGGGGAGGTACTGAAGCTTTCTTT.

The chain recombines TRBV27 with TRBJ1-4; possible D gene TRBD1, 6 bases. Germline values: CDR1 MNHEY, CDR2 SMNVEV (reference sequence). V lost 3 bases, J lost 6 bases, and 11 bases lay in between. The CDR3 totals 14 residues. CDR3: CASSFRGADEKLFF. CDR3 DNA sequence: TGTGCCAGCAGTTTCCGGGGGGCTGATGAAAAACTGTTTTTT.

V is TRBV21-1 and J is TRBJ1-2; TRBD1 is taken as the D call from the table, unchecked against the DNA. TRBV21-1 is recorded as a pseudogene. This CDR3 is 12 amino acids long. CDR3 coding DNA: TGTGCCAGCAGCATTACAGGCTATGGCTACACCTTC. Protein product: CASSITGYGYTF.

CDR3 sequence reads: CASFATGTNTGELFF. DNA of the CDR3: TGTGCCAGTTTCGCGACAGGAACGAACACCGGGGAGCTGTTTTTT. J is TRBJ2-2 and V is TRBV19; TRBD1 might be the D (6 bases). The CDR3 is made up of 15 amino acids. The ends were cut back, 8 bases at V and 0 bases at J, with 13 bases in the middle. From germline, CDR1 is LNHDA and CDR2 SQIVND (reference sequence). Variable domain in full (rest from reference TRBV19 and TRBJ2-2): DGGITQSPKYLFRKEGQNVTLSCEQNLNHDAMYWYRQDPGQGLRLIYYSQIVNDFQKGDIAEGYSVSREKKESFPLTVTSAQKNPTAFYLCASFATGTNTGELFFGEGSRLTVL.

The rearrangement uses TRBV2 and TRBJ2-2; 9 nucleotides agree with TRBD1. Germline CDR1 SNHLY, CDR2 FYNNEI. The CDR3 runs 16 residues. V dropped 7 bases and J dropped 4; count of bases not matched to a gene: 10. CDR3 nucleotides: TGTGCCAGCAAGCTTACAGGGGGCGTAACCACCGGGGAGCTGTTTTTT. It specifies CASKLTGGVTTGELFF.

This clone showed up just a few times. The chain has TRBV6-5 and TRBJ1-1; D remains ambiguous. The V gene's germline CDR1 is MNHEY and CDR2 SVGAGI. With 6 bases removed from V and 4 bases from J, the gap between germline ends came to 18 bases. CDR3 length equals 15 residues. The CDR3: CASSDRGRGSTEAFF. CDR3 coding DNA: TGTGCCAGCAGCGATAGAGGACGGGGTAGCACTGAAGCTTTCTTT.

CDR3 nucleotide sequence: TGTGCCAGCAGCCAACAGGGCGCGGGTAACTATGGCTACACCTTC. Its translation: CASSQQGAGNYGYTF. The V gene is TRBV7-2, the J gene TRBJ1-2, with D possibly matching TRBD1 (6 bases). Germline CDR1 and CDR2: SGHTA and FQGNSA. V lost 5 bases and J 1 base, leaving 14 bases between the germline ends. The CDR3 is 15 amino acids.

The V gene is TRBV18, the J gene TRBJ1-1; 7 bases match TRBD1. This CDR3 region has 15 residues. CDR1 is KGHSH, CDR2 LQKENI, per germline. Losses at the gene ends were 0 bases for V and 7 bases for J; bases not matched to a gene: 8. The CDR3 DNA sequence: TGTGCCAGCTCACCACCGGGAAGGGGGCAGGGTGAAGCTTTCTTT. It specifies CASSPPGRGQGEAFF.

The chain has TRBV6-5 and TRBJ2-7; a weak D match, TRBD1 (6 bases). Trimming took off 4 bases at V and 11 bases at J, with 15 bases between the two ends. The CDR3 sequence is 12 residues long. Per germline, CDR1 MNHEY and CDR2 SVGAGI. Here the CDR3 reads CASSFPVGTKYF. The CDR3 DNA sequence: TGTGCCAGCAGTTTCCCTGTGGGGACAAAGTACTTC.

This rearrangement joins TRBV19 to TRBJ1-1, with D possibly matching TRBD1 (5 bases). The V and J ends lost 3 bases and 4 bases respectively, with 12 bases between them. Germline CDR1 and CDR2: LNHDA and SQIVND (reference sequence). This CDR3 is 14 amino acids long. DNA of the CDR3: TGTGCCAGTAGTATGGGGCAAGGCGGCACTGAAGCTTTCTTT. This sequence encodes CASSMGQGGTEAFF.

With regard to this clone: Other DNA sequences in this specimen translate into the identical CDR3. The rearrangement joins TRBV5-1 to TRBJ1-1; D gene unclear. The CDR3 spans 13 residues. Germline CDR1 reads SGHRS; CDR2 reads YFSETQ. Trimming shortened V by 4 bases and J by 0 bases, and 7 bases separated the two germline ends. This chain's CDR3 is CASSLGVNTEAFF. Written as DNA, the CDR3 is TGCGCCAGCAGCCTCGGGGTGAACACTGAAGCTTTCTTT.

The chain links TRBV19 to TRBJ1-2; 8 nucleotides agree with TRBD1. V was pared by 8 bases and J by 6 bases, with 8 bases of the junction left unmatched. CDR1 is LNHDA, CDR2 SQIVND, per germline (reference sequence). There are 13 residues in the CDR3. The CDR3 region is CASSTGGFDGYTF. As DNA, the CDR3 is TGTGCCAGTTCAACAGGGGGATTCGATGGCTACACCTTC.

V gene TRBV19 combines with J gene TRBJ1-6, with 7 positions matching TRBD1. Germline V gene data show CDR1 as LNHDA and CDR2 as SQIVND (reference sequence). Trimming took 6 bases from V and 11 from J; bases not matched to a gene: 10. The CDR3 covers 14 residues. CDR3 loop: CASSEGAKIPPLHF. CDR3 coding DNA: TGTGCCAGTAGCGAGGGGGCCAAGATACCACCCCTCCACTTT.

J is TRBJ1-1 and V is TRBV27; possibly TRBD1 for D (6 bases). V was cut by 3 bases and J by 4 bases, with 12 bases left in between. The germline gives CDR1 MNHEY, CDR2 SMNVEV (reference sequence). The CDR3 consists of 14 residues. CDR3 region: CASSFVGASTEAFF. The DNA of the CDR3 is TGTGCCAGCAGTTTCGTGGGGGCGTCCACTGAAGCTTTCTTT.

V and J are TRBV5-6 and TRBJ2-2, with 8 bases fitting TRBD1. V shed 2 bases, J shed 12 bases, and the junction held 9 bases outside the gene matches. The CDR3 sequence is 14 residues long. Looked up from germline, CDR1 is SGHDT and CDR2 is YYEEEE. Written as DNA, the CDR3 is TGTGCCAGCAGCTTTCCGGGACAGGTGGGACAGCTGTTTTTT. Protein sequence: CASSFPGQVGQLFF.

The J gene is TRBJ2-3, the V gene TRBV4-1, with 11 bases identical to TRBD2. CDR1 and CDR2 from the germline V gene are MGHRA and YSYEKL. The junction had 2 bases not matched to a gene; V was cut back by 3 bases and J by 0 bases. CDR3 length equals 16 residues. The CDR3 region is CASSQGLADSTDTQYF. The CDR3 DNA sequence: TGCGCCAGCAGCCAGGGACTAGCGGATAGCACAGATACGCAGTATTTT.

The chain recombines TRBV18 with TRBJ1-2; no clear D. The CDR3 spans 15 residues. The V end lost 6 bases, the J end lost 3 bases, and 17 bases lay between the germline ends. Germline loops: CDR1 KGHSH, CDR2 LQKENI. The CDR3 is CASSPAGRPYYGYTF. CDR3 nucleotides: TGTGCCAGCTCGCCGGCAGGCAGACCTTACTATGGCTACACCTTC.

The V call is TRBV10-3, the J call TRBJ2-5; the match to TRBD1 covers 9 bases. V lost 6 bases and J lost 5; bases outside the gene matches: 7. This CDR3 has 14 amino acids. CDR1 and CDR2 from the germline V gene are ENHRY and SYGVKD. CDR3 in amino acids: CAIREDRGSETQYF. In DNA, the CDR3 is TGTGCCATCAGGGAGGACAGGGGAAGCGAGACCCAGTACTTC.

The chain is built from TRBV11-2 and TRBJ1-2, with TRBD1 matching over 9 bases. CDR3 length: 17 amino acids. The V gene end was trimmed by 7 bases and the J gene end by 4 bases; junction bases not matched to a gene: 16. Looked up from germline, CDR1 is SGHAT and CDR2 is FQNNGV. CDR3 sequence reads: CASTTGQGLPPPYGYTF. The CDR3 DNA follows: TGTGCCAGCACCACAGGACAGGGGCTTCCACCTCCCTATGGCTACACCTTC.

V usage is TRBV11-3 and J usage is TRBJ2-1, with 8 bases matching TRBD2. The germline V gene has CDR1 SGHNT and CDR2 YENEEA. Trimming took 0 bases from V and 6 from J; bases not matched to a gene: 10. CDR3 length: 17 residues. The CDR3 DNA sequence: TGTGCCAGCAGCTTAGAAGGGACTAGGACGATCGGCAATGAGCAGTTCTTC. This translates into CASSLEGTRTIGNEQFF.

This clone has a handful of counts. The chain links TRBV18 to TRBJ2-2; no reliable D call. CDR1 and CDR2 from the germline V gene are KGHSH and LQKENI. This CDR3 region has 12 residues. V lost 4 bases and J lost 5, with 5 bases in between. The CDR3 spells CASSHTTGELFF. The CDR3 DNA reads TGTGCCAGCTCACACACGACCGGGGAGCTGTTTTTT.